The clone carrying this TCR beta chain has ten or more counts. Its antigen is unidentified. This entry belongs to a study of blood T cells in healthy people across ages. Whole-study findings and limits: Per million T cells, TCR beta diversity dropped about linearly as age rose.

A second PCR of roughly 7 to 11 cycles used a sample-barcoded 5' primer and a J-beta primer mix. TCRdb called the 5' RACE reads again in MiXCR, with one record for every CDR3 protein. The top ten clones hold about 10% of a sample with about 930,000 distinct CDR3 sequences, around 29% of them seen once. Germline CDR1 MNHNY, CDR2 SVGAGI (reference sequence). The junction had 9 bases not matched to a gene; V was cut back by 7 bases and J by 0 bases. The CDR3 is 15 amino acids. The same specimen was also included in a second study, on T cells of mothers and their children. That paper notes: Donors were a few healthy Caucasian mothers and their six children. Extracted RNA, in its entirety, went into cDNA synthesis at 1.5 ug per 15 ul.

The sequence came from a woman in her thirties or forties in good health. This chain uses TRBV6-6 with TRBJ2-7; 7 positions agree with TRBD2. The material sequenced was blood. CDR3 loop: CASTQAGVRSYEQYF. The CDR3 DNA reads TGTGCCAGCACCCAGGCGGGGGTCCGCTCCTACGAGCAGTACTTC.